The sequence of this T cell receptor (beta chain) was determined in a study of blood T cell repertoires in COVID-19. Study details: Specimens from acute and convalescent COVID-19 originated in the United States, Italy and Spain.

This clone was observed a single time. Study members were between about 18 and 95 years old and lived in roughly 24 US regions. Cohorts were determined from participant-reported clinical history. In the study's own analysis: The authors estimated nucleated cell counts from reference gene primer amplification. Clones were sequenced by immunoSEQ multiplex PCR, and TCRdb holds only the in-frame ones, with some missing. The DNA was the basis for D and trimming; V, J and clone size are from that table. The sample gives around 58,000 clones, 65% to 85% of which show up once; 3% to 4.5% is in the top ten. Unmatched junction bases numbered 7, after V lost 4 bases and J lost 8 bases. This CDR3 has 13 residues. The germline V gene has CDR1 ENHRY and CDR2 SYGVKD.

The chain couples TRBV10-3 to TRBJ1-1, with 7 bases matching TRBD1. Sequenced input: PBMCs or T cells enriched from blood (not recorded which). This receptor was obtained from a woman between 35 and 50 years old with acute COVID-19. The CDR3 loop is CAISGQGNTEAFF. Written as DNA, the CDR3 is TGTGCCATCAGTGGACAGGGAAATACCGAAGCTTTCTTT.